The next 14 T cell receptor beta chains were all read from a single sample in a study of tumor-infiltrating lymphocytes in primary liver carcinoma. Total RNA amounting to 450 to 500 ng was the source from which TCR beta cDNA was made with a constant-region primer. Three-round nested multiplex PCR performed with slightly modified ARM-PCR produced the TCR beta libraries. The two initial PCR rounds, approximately 10 cycles each, used TRBV1-TRBV30 forward and C-beta reverse primers. TCRdb itself ran the multiplex PCR reads through MiXCR, one entry per CDR3 protein. The sample has tens of thousands of distinct CDR3 sequences; 60% to 75% are singletons. DNA and RNA were both co-extracted from approximately 20-30 mg of bulk tissue that had not been sorted. Specimen: liver tumor tissue from sampling region 1. This sample's subset: tumor region T1, superior pole. These receptors were taken from a man aged 40-49 years with primary liver carcinoma and hepatitis B virus infection.

In regard to this clonotype: Sequence at one end of the junction differs from germline and may be a read error. The V and J genes are TRBV20-1 and TRBJ2-1, with 9 bases that match TRBD1. Germline V gene data show CDR1 as DFQATT and CDR2 as SNEGSKA (reference sequence). CDR3 length: 13 amino acids. This chain's CDR3 is CSVRSTGGNEQFF. In DNA form, the CDR3 reads TGCAGTGTTAGATCGACAGGGGGCAATGAGCAGTTCTTC.

Concerning this clonotype: The junction departs from germline at one end; a sequencing error may be responsible. The chain uses TRBV11-2 and TRBJ2-3; the match to TRBD1 covers 10 bases. CDR1 is SGHAT and CDR2 is FQNNGV in the germline V gene. CDR3 length equals 17 residues. For the CDR3, the DNA is TGCGCCAGCAGCTTAGATCATGGGACAGGGGCAAGCGATAAGCAGTATTTT. Its translation: CASSLDHGTGASDKQYF.

This clonotype has just a few counts. The chain couples TRBV24-1 to TRBJ2-3; no definite D call. V dropped 6 bases and J dropped 2 bases, with 14 bases sitting between them. The CDR3 is made up of 15 amino acids. The germline V gene has CDR1 KGHDR and CDR2 SFDVKD. This CDR3 reads CATSPDELNTDTQYF. In nucleotides, the CDR3 is TGTGCCACCAGTCCAGACGAGCTAAACACAGATACGCAGTATTTT.

Turning to this clonotype: Germline and junction disagree at one end, which may indicate a read error. The rearrangement uses TRBV4-1 and TRBJ2-4, with D tentatively TRBD2 (5 bases). The germline gives CDR1 MGHRA, CDR2 YSYEKL. The CDR3 sequence is 18 residues long. The CDR3: CASSQIPGISAARNIQYF. In DNA, the CDR3 is TGCGCCAGCAGCCAAATTCCCGGGATTAGCGCCGCCAGAAACATTCAGTACTTC.

This clonotype was detected ten times or more. The rearrangement joins TRBV4-2 to TRBJ2-7; D is undetermined. Germline CDR1 is LGHNA and CDR2 is YNFKEQ. The CDR3 length is 14 residues. V was shortened by 0 bases and J by 3 bases, with 9 bases between the two germline ends. The CDR3 region is CASSQDISLYEQYF. CDR3 DNA sequence: TGTGCCAGCAGCCAAGATATCAGTCTCTACGAGCAGTACTTC.

The chain uses TRBV7-8 and TRBJ2-7, with D possibly being TRBD2 (7 bases). The V gene's germline CDR1 is SGHVS and CDR2 FQNEAQ. The CDR3 has 17 residues. Trimming cost V 7 bases and J 3 bases, with 25 bases left between them. The CDR3 region is CASNFSGRQAGSYEQYF. CDR3 coding DNA: TGTGCCAGCAACTTTAGCGGGCGACAGGCCGGGAGCTACGAGCAGTACTTC.

This clonotype was recorded a few times. This may be a read error, as it is one base from a much larger clone. This chain connects TRBV5-1 to TRBJ2-3; unclear D gene. Germline CDR1 SGHRS, CDR2 YFSETQ. The length of the CDR3 is 15 residues. Written as DNA, the CDR3 is TGCGCCAGCAACTTGGAAGGTCCGGCCACAGATACGCAGTATTTT. Encoded protein: CASNLEGPATDTQYF.

For this clonotype: One end of the junction fails to match germline, which may point to a read error. The chain has TRBV6-5 and TRBJ1-5; D ambiguous. There are 14 residues in the CDR3. Germline lookup yields CDR1 MNHEY and CDR2 SVGAGI. CDR3 DNA sequence: TGTGCCAGCAGTTACAGGTCTGGGAATCAGCCCCGGCATTTT. Protein product: CASSYRSGNQPRHF.

A word on this clonotype: Germline is not matched at one junction end, which may reflect a read error. The rearrangement links TRBV5-1 to TRBJ2-7, with D possibly TRBD1 on 6 matching bases. The CDR3 extends over 14 amino acids. Germline V CDR1 and CDR2: SGHRS, YFSETQ. CDR3 region: CASNLLGGSYEQYF. CDR3 DNA sequence: TGCGCCAGCAACTTGCTAGGGGGTTCCTACGAGCAGTACTTC.

This clonotype was picked up many times. This rearrangement joins TRBV30 to TRBJ1-2; D gene unclear. The CDR3 sequence is 11 residues long. Germline V CDR1 and CDR2: GTSNPN, SVGIG (reference sequence). The V end was cut by 3 bases, the J end by 8 bases, with 10 bases between. CDR3 nucleotides: TGTGCCTGGAGGATGTACGGGGGCTACACCTTC. This codes for CAWRMYGGYTF. Full variable domain (outside the CDR3, taken from reference TRBV30 and TRBJ1-2): SQTIHQWPATLVQPVGSPLSLECTVEGTSNPNLYWYRQAAGRGLQLLFYSVGIGQISSEVPQNLSASRPQDRQFILSSKKLLLSDSGFYLCAWRMYGGYTFGSGTRLTVV.

Many counts were recorded for this clonotype. The chain has TRBV12-3 or TRBV12-4 and TRBJ1-4; D is possibly TRBD1 (6 bases). Deletions cut 9 bases from V and 4 bases from J, with 15 bases between. This CDR3 has 14 amino acids. The CDR3 nucleotides are TGTGCCAGTCTAGACACAGGGAGTAATGAAAAACTGTTTTTT. It yields the protein CASLDTGSNEKLFF.

As to this clonotype: The junction differs from germline at one of its ends, possibly a read error. This chain uses TRBV6-6 with TRBJ1-2; 7 bases align to TRBD1. Germline lookup yields CDR1 MNHNY and CDR2 SVGAGI (reference sequence). CDR3 length equals 14 residues. CDR3 protein: CAGSYELQGNGHTF. The CDR3 DNA reads as TGTGCCGGCAGTTACGAATTACAGGGGAATGGCCACACCTTC.

A note on this clonotype: This may be a read error: a much more frequent sequence differs by one nucleotide. The chain combines TRBV24-1 with TRBJ2-1; D is possibly TRBD2 (5 bases). The CDR3 consists of 15 residues. Germline V lookup: CDR1 KGHDR, CDR2 SFDVKD. For the CDR3, the DNA is TGTACCACCAGTGATTCGCGGGCCTCCTTAAGCGAGCAGTTCTTC. This encodes CTTSDSRASLSEQFF.

Regarding this clonotype: At one end, the junction sequence differs from germline, possibly due to a read error. The gene calls are TRBV6-1 and TRBJ2-2; D possibly corresponds to TRBD2 (5 bases). Germline V CDR1 and CDR2: MNHNS, SASEGT. This CDR3 has 15 amino acids. The CDR3, as DNA: TGTGCCAGCAGTGATAGCGAGAGAGAAATCGGGGAGCTGCTTTTT. This encodes CASSDSEREIGELLF.